A selection of T cell receptor beta chains follows, all from one sample in a study of cytomegalovirus exposure and HLA in healthy donors. Data came from immunoSEQ multiplex PCR; TCRdb stores just in-frame clones and leaves some out. The sample has under 200,000 clones, roughly two thirds seen once; the top ten hold roughly 4.4%. The sequencing input was PBMCs. The origin of the receptors is a woman under 30 in good health and CMV-seropositive. CDR3s include the opening cysteine and the closing phenylalanine or tryptophan. The order of the fields is J gene, CDR3 length, D gene, V gene, clone size, CDR3 DNA, CDR3 protein. D genes are given only for firm matches. Not all rows give a size; the values are once, few, many and, for expanded clones, a class.

j_gene: TRBJ2-1; len: 16; d_gene: NA; v_gene: TRBV5-1; abundance: NA; CDR3nt: TGCGCCAGCAGCTTGGTCGGGACCGGACCGGGGGATGAGCAGTTCTTC; CDR3aa: CASSLVGTGPGDEQFF
j_gene: TRBJ2-3; len: 15; d_gene: NA; v_gene: TRBV5-1; abundance: NA; CDR3nt: TGCGCCAGCAGCTCCGACGTAACAGGTTCGGATACGCAGTATTTT; CDR3aa: CASSSDVTGSDTQYF
j_gene: TRBJ2-5; len: 13; d_gene: NA; v_gene: TRBV10-3; abundance: NA; CDR3nt: TGTGCCATCATGCGGGACAGCCAAGAGACCCAGTACTTC; CDR3aa: CAIMRDSQETQYF
j_gene: TRBJ2-5; len: 12; d_gene: NA; v_gene: TRBV29-1; abundance: NA; CDR3nt: TGCAGCGTTGAAGGTCATCAAGAGACCCAGTACTTC; CDR3aa: CSVEGHQETQYF
j_gene: TRBJ1-1; len: 16; d_gene: TRBD1; v_gene: TRBV19; abundance: NA; CDR3nt: TGTGCCAGTAGTAGACTCCCGGGACAGGGGAACACTGAAGCTTTCTTT; CDR3aa: CASSRLPGQGNTEAFF
j_gene: TRBJ1-5; len: 13; d_gene: NA; v_gene: TRBV4-1; abundance: few; CDR3nt: TGCGCCAGCAGCCCTGTGGAGGATCAGCCCCAGCATTTT; CDR3aa: CASSPVEDQPQHF
j_gene: TRBJ2-5; len: 15; d_gene: NA; v_gene: TRBV6-5; abundance: few; CDR3nt: TGTGCCAGCAGCTCCTCTACAGTCTTTCAAGAGACCCAGTACTTC; CDR3aa: CASSSSTVFQETQYF
j_gene: TRBJ1-2; len: 13; d_gene: NA; v_gene: TRBV27; abundance: NA; CDR3nt: TGTGCCAGCAGGCAGACAGTGAGCTATGGCTACACCTTC; CDR3aa: CASRQTVSYGYTF
j_gene: TRBJ1-2; len: 14; d_gene: NA; v_gene: TRBV11-1; abundance: few; CDR3nt: TGTGCCAGCAGCCTCGGAGGGGTCAGCTATGGCTACACCTTC; CDR3aa: CASSLGGVSYGYTF
j_gene: TRBJ2-3; len: 17; d_gene: TRBD2; v_gene: TRBV19; abundance: few; CDR3nt: TGTGCCACCACAACCCCGGGACTAGCGGGGTTCACAGATACGCAGTATTTT; CDR3aa: CATTTPGLAGFTDTQYF
j_gene: TRBJ2-7; len: 14; d_gene: NA; v_gene: TRBV18; abundance: NA; CDR3nt: TGTGCCAGCTCACCAGTAGCCCCAGGGGTCGAGCAGTACTTC; CDR3aa: CASSPVAPGVEQYF
j_gene: TRBJ2-1; len: 15; d_gene: NA; v_gene: TRBV5-4; abundance: NA; CDR3nt: TGTGCCAGCAGCTTGGGTGGGAGCTCCTACAATGAGCAGTTCTTC; CDR3aa: CASSLGGSSYNEQFF
j_gene: TRBJ1-2; len: 16; d_gene: TRBD1; v_gene: TRBV2; abundance: few; CDR3nt: TGTGCCAGCAGCCGAAAATCGACAGGGGGATCGTGGGGCTACACCTTC; CDR3aa: CASSRKSTGGSWGYTF
j_gene: TRBJ1-3; len: 17; d_gene: NA; v_gene: TRBV9; abundance: NA; CDR3nt: TGTGCCAGCAGCGTCGGCAGGTCGCGTTTTGCTGGAAACACCATATATTTT; CDR3aa: CASSVGRSRFAGNTIYF
j_gene: TRBJ2-5; len: 13; d_gene: NA; v_gene: TRBV28; abundance: NA; CDR3nt: TGTGCCAGCAACCCAGGGGATCAAGAGACCCAGTACTTC; CDR3aa: CASNPGDQETQYF
j_gene: TRBJ2-7; len: 15; d_gene: NA; v_gene: TRBV28; abundance: few; CDR3nt: TGTGCCAGCAGGCCCACAGGGATCGGATCGGATGAGCAGTACTTC; CDR3aa: CASRPTGIGSDEQYF
j_gene: TRBJ2-1; len: 14; d_gene: TRBD2; v_gene: TRBV27; abundance: few; CDR3nt: TGTGCCAGCAGCCGAGCGGGGGGGCTATATGAGCAGTTCTTC; CDR3aa: CASSRAGGLYEQFF
j_gene: TRBJ2-1; len: 17; d_gene: TRBD2; v_gene: TRBV5-1; abundance: NA; CDR3nt: TGCGCCAGCAGCTTGTTTGAAGGAGGAGCGGGGGAAAATGAGCAGTTCTTC; CDR3aa: CASSLFEGGAGENEQFF
j_gene: TRBJ2-7; len: 14; d_gene: NA; v_gene: TRBV5-6; abundance: NA; CDR3nt: TGTGCCAGCAGCTTTAGTTCCGGGGGCTACGAGCAGTACTTC; CDR3aa: CASSFSSGGYEQYF
j_gene: TRBJ1-1; len: 18; d_gene: TRBD1; v_gene: TRBV6-1; abundance: NA; CDR3nt: TGTGCCAGCACTGACGGAATGCCCCGGACAGGCTTGAACACTGAAGCTTTCTTT; CDR3aa: CASTDGMPRTGLNTEAFF
j_gene: TRBJ2-3; len: 19; d_gene: NA; v_gene: TRBV4-3; abundance: NA; CDR3nt: TGCGCCAGCAGCCAAGAACTCGACTTGTATACCTCTCGCACAGATACGCAGTATTTT; CDR3aa: CASSQELDLYTSRTDTQYF
j_gene: TRBJ2-7; len: 11; d_gene: NA; v_gene: TRBV10-1; abundance: NA; CDR3nt: TGCGCCGGACTTTCAACCTACGAGCAGTACTTC; CDR3aa: CAGLSTYEQYF
j_gene: TRBJ1-1; len: 14; d_gene: NA; v_gene: TRBV7-9; abundance: NA; CDR3nt: TGTGCCAGCAGCTTAGGCGACAGGAACACTGAAGCTTTCTTT; CDR3aa: CASSLGDRNTEAFF
j_gene: TRBJ2-3; len: 15; d_gene: TRBD2; v_gene: TRBV7-6; abundance: NA; CDR3nt: TGTGCCAGCAGCCAGGGACTAGCGCGGGCAGATACGCAGTATTTT; CDR3aa: CASSQGLARADTQYF
j_gene: TRBJ1-5; len: 16; d_gene: NA; v_gene: TRBV7-8; abundance: NA; CDR3nt: TGTGCCAGCAGCTTACAGGTCCCGCTAAGCAATCAGCCCCAGCATTTT; CDR3aa: CASSLQVPLSNQPQHF
j_gene: TRBJ2-7; len: 16; d_gene: NA; v_gene: TRBV19; abundance: NA; CDR3nt: TGTGCCAGTAGTATAGGTCGGGGGTTATATGCCTACGAGCAGTACTTC; CDR3aa: CASSIGRGLYAYEQYF
j_gene: TRBJ2-2; len: 14; d_gene: TRBD1; v_gene: TRBV28; abundance: NA; CDR3nt: TGTGCCACCGTAACAGGGGGCGCGGCCGGGGAGCTGTTTTTT; CDR3aa: CATVTGGAAGELFF
j_gene: TRBJ1-4; len: 17; d_gene: NA; v_gene: TRBV5-1; abundance: NA; CDR3nt: TGCGCCAGCAGCTTAGGTTTAGGGGCAACAACTAATGAAAAACTGTTTTTT; CDR3aa: CASSLGLGATTNEKLFF